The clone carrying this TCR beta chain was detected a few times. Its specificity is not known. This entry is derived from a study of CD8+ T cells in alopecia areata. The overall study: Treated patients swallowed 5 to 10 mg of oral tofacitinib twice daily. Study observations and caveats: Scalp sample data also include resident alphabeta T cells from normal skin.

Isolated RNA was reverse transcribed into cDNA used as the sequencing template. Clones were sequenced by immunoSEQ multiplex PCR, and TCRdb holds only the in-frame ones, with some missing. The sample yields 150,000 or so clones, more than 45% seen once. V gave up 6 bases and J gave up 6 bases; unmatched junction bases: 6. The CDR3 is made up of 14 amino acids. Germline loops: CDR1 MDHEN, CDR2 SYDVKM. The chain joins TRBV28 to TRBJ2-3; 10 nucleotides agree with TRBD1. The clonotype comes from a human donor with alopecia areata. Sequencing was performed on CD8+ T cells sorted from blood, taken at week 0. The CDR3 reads CASRWTGGDDTQYF. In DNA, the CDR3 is TGTGCCAGCAGGTGGACAGGGGGAGACGATACGCAGTATTTT.